This T cell receptor beta chain was identified in a study of blood T cell repertoires in COVID-19. The wider study: T cells, B-cell-depleted T cells, or PBMCs provided the cDNA or gDNA that served as material.

The data were produced by immunoSEQ multiplex PCR, yet TCRdb's version contains in-frame clones alone and is incomplete. The data contain over 60,000 clones, about four fifths of them singletons. This clone has only a few counts. The CDR3 extends over 13 amino acids. Germline assignment: CDR1 SGHTA and CDR2 FQGNSA. Trimming at V came to 5 bases and at J to 5 bases, leaving 2 bases not matched to a gene. Sequenced material: peripheral blood. The clonotype was recovered from a human donor in a cohort sampled during active COVID-19. This sequence joins TRBV7-2 and TRBJ1-1; 10 bases match TRBD1. The CDR3, as DNA: TGTGCCAGCAGCCCGGGACAGGGGACTGAAGCTTTCTTT. Encoded protein: CASSPGQGTEAFF.